Shown below are 8 T cell receptor beta chains from a single sample sequenced in a study of blood T cell repertoires in COVID-19 (TCRdb year 2020). The library was prepared using the immunoSEQ multiplex PCR assay. In its TCRdb copy, this immuneACCESS table keeps in-frame sequences only and misses some clones. Where compared with another copy, unresolved V genes explain less than half of these, and the others have no known cause. This sample gives about 120,000 clones in total; more than 70% of them show up just once. The top ten hold 3% to 5% of the sample. Sequencing used peripheral blood. These receptors were collected from a man aged 55 to 70 with acute or convalescent COVID-19.

This chain uses TRBV5-5 with TRBJ2-3; D is ambiguous. Germline V gene sequence: CDR1 SGHKS, CDR2 YYEKEE (reference sequence). The CDR3 runs to 13 residues. V lost 4 bases and J lost 4, with 10 bases in between. The CDR3 coding sequence is TGTGCCAGCAGCCGTTCCGGGTCAGATACGCAGTATTTT. It encodes CASSRSGSDTQYF.

This clone was counted once. The DNA of the CDR3 is TGTGCCAGCAGCCCTTTGACTAGCGGGAGTCCCACAGATACGCAGTATTTT. This codes for CASSPLTSGSPTDTQYF. The chain has TRBV3-1 (or the pseudogene TRBV3-2) and TRBJ2-3, with TRBD2 matching 12 bases. The CDR3 covers 17 residues. V was pared by 4 bases and J by 2 bases, with 7 bases of the junction left unmatched. Germline CDR1 is LGHDT and CDR2 is YNNKEL (reference sequence).

The chain combines TRBV9 with TRBJ2-5; perhaps TRBD1 as D (5 bases). CDR1 SGDLS and CDR2 YYNGEE come from the germline V gene. V was clipped by 0 bases and J by 2 bases, with 14 bases between them. The CDR3 extends over 16 amino acids. CDR3 in amino acids: CASSVGTGGIQETQYF. CDR3 nucleotide sequence: TGTGCCAGCAGCGTAGGAACAGGTGGAATTCAAGAGACCCAGTACTTC.

The gene calls are TRBV7-9 and TRBJ1-5; D remains ambiguous. Trimming took 8 bases from V and 3 from J, leaving 20 bases between them. The CDR3 spans 16 residues. The germline V gene encodes CDR1 SEHNR and CDR2 FQNEAQ (reference sequence). The CDR3 protein is CASSHWGGIDNQPQHF. The CDR3 DNA is TGTGCCAGCTCCCATTGGGGAGGGATCGACAATCAGCCCCAGCATTTT.

The V call is TRBV10-3, the J call TRBJ2-7, with TRBD2 matching 9 bases. From germline, CDR1 is ENHRY and CDR2 SYGVKD. V was pared by 6 bases and J by 4 bases, with 7 bases of the junction left unmatched. CDR3 length: 14 amino acids. CDR3 bases: TGTGCCATCAGGGAAGCGGGGGGACCTTACGAGCAGTACTTC. This codes for CAIREAGGPYEQYF.

This chain links TRBV28 with TRBJ2-3; D unclear. The V and J ends lost 3 bases and 2 bases respectively, with 9 bases between them. Per germline, CDR1 MDHEN and CDR2 SYDVKM. The CDR3 totals 14 residues. The CDR3 bases are TGTGCCAGCAGTTTCCCACAGACCACAGATACGCAGTATTTT. Protein: CASSFPQTTDTQYF.

The chain joins TRBV5-1 to TRBJ1-4, with D maybe TRBD1 (5 bases). V was cut by 4 bases and J by 0 bases, with 16 bases left in between. CDR1 SGHRS and CDR2 YFSETQ come from the germline V gene. This CDR3 is built from 17 residues. The CDR3 loop reads CASSRQGLSATNEKLFF. Written as DNA, the CDR3 is TGCGCCAGCAGCCGCCAGGGACTTTCTGCAACTAATGAAAAACTGTTTTTT.

The chain is built from TRBV2 and TRBJ2-5; 12 bases match TRBD1. CDR3 length equals 14 residues. Germline-derived CDR1 and CDR2 are SNHLY and FYNNEI. With 9 bases clipped from V and 6 bases from J, the junction kept 8 bases outside the gene matches. This CDR3 reads CARGGTGGAKTQYF. DNA for the CDR3: TGTGCCAGGGGCGGGACAGGGGGCGCGAAGACCCAGTACTTC.